A selection of T cell receptor beta chains follows, all from one sample in a study of T-cell reconstitution after alpha-beta-depleted transplantation in children. From the PCR reads, TCRdb called clonotypes with MiXCR, one entry per CDR3 protein. The table has a few hundred thousand distinct CDR3 sequences, around a tenth seen once. The sequenced sample was PBMCs from the stem cell graft donor, obtained from the stem cell graft. Receptors were obtained from a human donor who donated a stem cell graft to a child with acute lymphoblastic leukemia. The CDR3 runs from the conserved cysteine through the conserved F or W. Each record gives: V gene, CDR3 protein.

TRBV20-1	CSARDTDSYEQYF
TRBV7-8	CASSSSTGPLGGYTF
TRBV20-1	CSASRGQAYEQYF
TRBV12-3/TRBV12-4	CASSRRTGEITEAFF
TRBV4-1	CASSQAAPSYEQYF
TRBV28	CASSSGTTSQPQHF
TRBV20-1	CSAMAVLGTDTQYF
TRBV6-2/TRBV6-3	CASSYSRDRGTYSNQPQHF
TRBV2	CASSIPRELFF
TRBV3-1	CASSQGLAGPPETQYF
TRBV7-2	CASSPRAGGIANEQFF
TRBV20-1	CSALGTVYSYEQYF
TRBV28	CASSLVTGAVNTEAFF
TRBV7-2	CASSFGPSVRGDTQYF
TRBV11-2	CASSYWTSGSYEQYF
TRBV7-8	CASSLIGGGWGEQFF
TRBV7-6	CASSQPGSSYEQYF
TRBV7-2	CASSLRGRQIQFF
TRBV29-1	CSVEDGHQPGANGLTF
TRBV20-1	CSARDSSSGKIDTQYF
TRBV27	CASSLGLGVDTQYF
TRBV5-1	CASSLPGLAGGGTGELFF
TRBV5-5	CASSLASGAGELFF
TRBV15	CATSRWTGQGTDTQYF
TRBV4-2	CASSQVSQTQETQYF